The 14 T cell receptor beta chains reported below all come from one sample, sequenced in a study of blood T cell repertoires in COVID-19 (dated by TCRdb to between 2020 and 2021). The library was generated by the immunoSEQ multiplex PCR assay. TCRdb took this table from immuneACCESS and kept in-frame rearrangements with V and J called. Such tables lack part of the clones; where checked against another copy, unresolved V genes explain under half of the gap, and the rest is unexplained. The sample yields almost 200,000 clones; less than 90% were counted once. 0.7% to 0.85% of the sample belongs to the ten largest clones. Sequencing used peripheral blood. These receptors all stem from a woman between 70 and 85 years old with acute or convalescent COVID-19.

The CDR3 DNA reads TGTGCCAGCAGCTTGGAGAGGGGGAGCAATCAGCCCCAGCATTTT. Amino acid sequence: CASSLERGSNQPQHF. The V gene is TRBV5-5, the J gene TRBJ1-5; D may be TRBD1 (6 bases). The CDR3 covers 15 residues. The V gene lost 0 bases and the J gene lost 1 base, with 8 bases spanning the gap. CDR1 is SGHKS, CDR2 YYEKEE, per germline (reference sequence).

The rearrangement links TRBV5-1 to TRBJ2-1, with 10 bases identical to TRBD1. J lost 10 bases, V lost 2 bases, and 6 bases had no gene match. Looked up from germline, CDR1 is SGHRS and CDR2 is YFSETQ. The CDR3 loop spans 14 amino acids. CDR3 DNA: TGCGCCAGCAGCTTCCAAGGACAGGGGGGCGAGCAGTTCTTC. This sequence encodes CASSFQGQGGEQFF.

The genes are TRBV7-2 and TRBJ2-3; 9 positions match TRBD1. The CDR3 has 16 residues. Germline CDR1 SGHTA, CDR2 FQGNSA. Trimming at V came to 1 base and at J to 7 bases, leaving 9 bases not matched to a gene. As DNA, the CDR3 is TGTGCCAGCAGCTTAGGGACAGGGGACAAGCGATATACGCAGTATTTT. Protein sequence: CASSLGTGDKRYTQYF. Drawing the rest from reference TRBV7-2 and TRBJ2-3, the complete variable domain is GAGVSQSPSNKVTEKGKDVELRCDPISGHTALYWYRQSLGQGLEFLIYFQGNSAPDKSGLPSDRFSAERTGGSVSTLTIQRTQQEDSAVYLCASSLGTGDKRYTQYFGPGTRLTVL.

The gene calls are TRBV20-1 and TRBJ2-3, with D tentatively TRBD1 (6 bases). This CDR3 comprises 15 residues. The ends were cut back, 6 bases at V and 4 bases at J, with 20 bases in the middle. Germline values: CDR1 DFQATT, CDR2 SNEGSKA (reference sequence). In DNA, the CDR3 is TGCAGTGCCAGTCCCACAGGGTTAAGGGCAGATACGCAGTATTTT. This gives the protein CSASPTGLRADTQYF.

This chain uses TRBV16 with TRBJ2-2; D uncertain. The CDR3 contains 14 residues. Germline CDR1 reads KGHSY; CDR2 reads FQNENV. The V end lost 4 bases, the J end lost 7 bases, and 13 bases lay between the germline ends. CDR3 sequence reads: CASSPPRLDGELFF. The CDR3 region has the DNA TGTGCCAGCAGCCCCCCGCGGCTCGACGGGGAGCTGTTTTTT. Filled out from reference TRBV16 and TRBJ2-2, the complete variable domain reads GEEVAQTPKHLVRGEGQKAKLYCAPIKGHSYVFWYQQVLKNEFKFLISFQNENVFDETGMPKERFSAKCLPNSPCSLEIQATKLEDSAVYFCASSPPRLDGELFFGEGSRLTVL.

The chain employs TRBV7-2 and TRBJ2-7, with 7 bases aligning to TRBD2. This CDR3 comprises 13 residues. The germline V gene has CDR1 SGHTA and CDR2 FQGNSA. The trim removed 1 base at V and 5 bases at J, leaving 2 bases unmatched. The CDR3 nucleotides read TGTGCCAGCAGCTTAGGGCGGGAGAACGAGCAGTACTTC. Protein: CASSLGRENEQYF.

J is TRBJ2-3 and V is TRBV5-5, with TRBD2 matching over 10 bases. This CDR3 has 17 amino acids. Germline V gives CDR1 SGHKS, CDR2 YYEKEE (reference sequence). V lost 3 bases to trimming and J lost 4 bases; unmatched junction nucleotides: 11. CDR3 in amino acids: CASSSLAGRGVPDTQYF. CDR3 in DNA: TGTGCCAGCAGCTCACTAGCGGGAAGGGGAGTTCCAGATACGCAGTATTTT.

The chain uses TRBV7-9 and TRBJ1-4; maybe TRBD1 (6 bases). Trimming cost V 3 bases and J 8 bases, with 16 bases left between them. There are 15 residues in the CDR3. Germline loops: CDR1 SEHNR, CDR2 FQNEAQ (reference sequence). The CDR3 sequence: CASSFNRVRGEKLFF. The CDR3 nucleotides read TGTGCCAGCAGCTTTAACAGGGTTAGAGGCGAAAAACTGTTTTTT.

This chain connects TRBV6-5 to TRBJ2-7; 9 bases match TRBD1. The CDR3 consists of 15 residues. Trimming removed 6 bases from V and 3 bases from J; junction bases left unmatched: 9. Germline V lookup: CDR1 MNHEY, CDR2 SVGAGI. As DNA, the CDR3 is TGTGCCAGCAGCCCCACGGGACAGGGTCTCTACGAGCAGTACTTC. Protein product: CASSPTGQGLYEQYF.

The CDR3 spells CASKATQGGEKLFF. In DNA, the CDR3 is TGCGCCAGCAAGGCAACGCAGGGTGGAGAAAAACTGTTTTTT. The J gene is TRBJ1-4, the V gene TRBV5-1, with D perhaps TRBD1 (5 bases). Germline CDR1 and CDR2: SGHRS and YFSETQ. Deletions cut 6 bases from V and 8 bases from J, with 17 bases between. CDR3 length equals 14 residues.

This clone was seen once. The chain recombines TRBV5-4 with TRBJ2-1; tentative D call: TRBD1 (6 bases). The V gene's germline CDR1 is SGHNT and CDR2 YYREEE (reference sequence). V dropped 1 base and J dropped 9 bases, with 11 bases sitting between them. The length of the CDR3 is 13 residues. The CDR3 reads CASSLQGLSEQFF. The CDR3 nucleotides read TGTGCCAGCAGCTTGCAGGGGTTATCTGAGCAGTTCTTC. Filled out from reference TRBV5-4 and TRBJ2-1, the complete variable domain reads ETGVTQSPTHLIKTRGQQVTLRCSSQSGHNTVSWYQQALGQGPQFIFQYYREEENGRGNFPPRFSGLQFPNYSSELNVNALELDDSALYLCASSLQGLSEQFFGPGTRLTVL.

This chain links TRBV29-1 with TRBJ1-1; D not resolved. The CDR3 spans 12 residues. The V gene lost 3 bases and the J gene lost 1 base, with 6 bases spanning the gap. Germline V gene sequence: CDR1 SQVTM, CDR2 ANQGSEA. This chain's CDR3 is CSVEPGNTEAFF. CDR3 nucleotide sequence: TGCAGCGTTGAGCCGGGGAACACTGAAGCTTTCTTT.

This clone is a singleton in its sample. The V call is TRBV11-2, the J call TRBJ1-1; the match to TRBD1 covers 10 bases. The CDR3 is 17 residues long. V lost 4 bases to trimming and J lost 1 base; unmatched junction nucleotides: 9. Germline lookup yields CDR1 SGHAT and CDR2 FQNNGV. DNA of the CDR3: TGTGCCAGCAGCTCCCACGACAGGGGGCGACGGAACACTGAAGCTTTCTTT. As protein: CASSSHDRGRRNTEAFF.

The chain has TRBV3-1 (or the pseudogene TRBV3-2) and TRBJ2-5; no clear D gene. Germline CDR1 and CDR2: LGHDT and YNNKEL (reference sequence). The V and J ends lost 0 bases and 4 bases respectively, with 18 bases between them. The CDR3 length is 17 residues. This CDR3 is CASSQDLSRFQLETQYF. For the CDR3, the DNA is TGTGCCAGCAGCCAAGATCTTTCGAGGTTTCAATTAGAGACCCAGTACTTC.